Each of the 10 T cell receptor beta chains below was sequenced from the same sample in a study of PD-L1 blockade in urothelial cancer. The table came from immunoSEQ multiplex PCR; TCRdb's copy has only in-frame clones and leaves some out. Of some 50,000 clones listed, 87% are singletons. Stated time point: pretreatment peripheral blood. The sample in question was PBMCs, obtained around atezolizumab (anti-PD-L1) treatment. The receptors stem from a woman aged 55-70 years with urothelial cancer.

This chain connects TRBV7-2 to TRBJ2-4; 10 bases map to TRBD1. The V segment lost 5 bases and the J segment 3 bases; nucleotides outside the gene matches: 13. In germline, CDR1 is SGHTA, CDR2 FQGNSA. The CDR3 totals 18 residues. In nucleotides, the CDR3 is TGTGCCAGCAGCCTAAACCCAGCGGGACAGGGGTTCAAAAACATTCAGTACTTC. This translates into CASSLNPAGQGFKNIQYF.

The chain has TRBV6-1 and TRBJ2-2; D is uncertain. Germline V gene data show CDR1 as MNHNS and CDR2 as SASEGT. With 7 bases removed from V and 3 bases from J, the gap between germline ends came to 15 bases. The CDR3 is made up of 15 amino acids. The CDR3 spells CASISSRWDTGELFF. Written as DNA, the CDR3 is TGTGCCAGCATTTCTAGTAGATGGGACACCGGGGAGCTGTTTTTT.

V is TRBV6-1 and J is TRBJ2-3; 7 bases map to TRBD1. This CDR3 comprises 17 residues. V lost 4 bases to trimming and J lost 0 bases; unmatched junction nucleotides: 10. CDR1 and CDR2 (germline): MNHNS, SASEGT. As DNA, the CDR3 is TGTGCCAGCAGTGTCTTGAGCAGGGGGAGCAGCACAGATACGCAGTATTTT. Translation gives CASSVLSRGSSTDTQYF.

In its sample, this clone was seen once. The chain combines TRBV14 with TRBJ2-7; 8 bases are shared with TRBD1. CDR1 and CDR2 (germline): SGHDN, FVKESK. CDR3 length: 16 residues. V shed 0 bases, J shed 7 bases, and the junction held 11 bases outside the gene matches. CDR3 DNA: TGTGCCAGCAGCCAAGATAGACAGGGGTGGGTTATGGAGCAGTACTTC. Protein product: CASSQDRQGWVMEQYF.

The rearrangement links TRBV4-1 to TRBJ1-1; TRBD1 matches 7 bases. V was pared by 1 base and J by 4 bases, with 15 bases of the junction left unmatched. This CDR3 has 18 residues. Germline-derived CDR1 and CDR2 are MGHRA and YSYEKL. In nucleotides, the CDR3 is TGCGCCAGCAGCCAAGTTTCAGGGGGACCCAGGACGGGCACTGAAGCTTTCTTT. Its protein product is CASSQVSGGPRTGTEAFF.

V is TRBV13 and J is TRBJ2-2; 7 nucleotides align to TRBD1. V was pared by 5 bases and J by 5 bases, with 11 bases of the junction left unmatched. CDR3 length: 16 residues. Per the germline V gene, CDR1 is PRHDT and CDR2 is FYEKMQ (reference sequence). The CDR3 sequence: CASSPGGSRGTGELFF. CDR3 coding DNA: TGTGCCAGCAGCCCAGGAGGTAGCAGGGGGACCGGGGAGCTGTTTTTT.

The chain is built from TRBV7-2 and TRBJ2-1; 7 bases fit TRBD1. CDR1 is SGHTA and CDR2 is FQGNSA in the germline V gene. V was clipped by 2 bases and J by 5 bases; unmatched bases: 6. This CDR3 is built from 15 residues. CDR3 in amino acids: CASSLYLGTDNEQFF. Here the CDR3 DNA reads TGTGCCAGCAGCTTATATTTAGGGACAGACAATGAGCAGTTCTTC. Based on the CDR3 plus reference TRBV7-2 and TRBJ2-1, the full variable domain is GAGVSQSPSNKVTEKGKDVELRCDPISGHTALYWYRQSLGQGLEFLIYFQGNSAPDKSGLPSDRFSAERTGGSVSTLTIQRTQQEDSAVYLCASSLYLGTDNEQFFGPGTRLTVL.

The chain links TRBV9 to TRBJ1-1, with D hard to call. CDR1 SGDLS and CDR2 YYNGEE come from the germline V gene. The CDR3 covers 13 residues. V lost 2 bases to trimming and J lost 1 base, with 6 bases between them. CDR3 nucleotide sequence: TGTGCCAGCAGCGTGGCGGGGAACACTGAAGCTTTCTTT. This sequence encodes CASSVAGNTEAFF.

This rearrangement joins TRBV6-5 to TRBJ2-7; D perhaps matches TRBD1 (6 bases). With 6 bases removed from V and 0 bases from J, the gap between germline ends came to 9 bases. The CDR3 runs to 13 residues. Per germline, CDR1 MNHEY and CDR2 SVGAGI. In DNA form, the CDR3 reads TGTGCCAGCAGGAGGGGGTTCTCCTACGAGCAGTACTTC. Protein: CASRRGFSYEQYF.

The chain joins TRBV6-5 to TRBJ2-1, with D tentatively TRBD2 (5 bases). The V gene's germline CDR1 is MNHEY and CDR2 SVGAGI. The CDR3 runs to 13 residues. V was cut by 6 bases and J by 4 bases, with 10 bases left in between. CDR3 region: CASSPGVYNEQFF. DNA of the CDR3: TGTGCCAGCAGCCCCGGGGTATACAATGAGCAGTTCTTC.